Below are 10 T cell receptor beta chains sequenced from a single sample in a study of cytomegalovirus exposure and HLA in healthy donors. The primer mix had 60 Vbeta and 13 Jbeta primers. TCRdb keeps only in-frame clones here, not all; method: immunoSEQ multiplex PCR. The sample has roughly 110,000 clones; 65% to 80% are singletons. Input material: PBMCs. Source of these receptors: a woman between 50 and 59 years old in good health and CMV-seropositive.

The chain recombines TRBV6-5 with TRBJ1-1, with 7 positions matching TRBD1. V dropped 3 bases and J dropped 6; count of bases not matched to a gene: 7. This CDR3 region has 14 residues. CDR1 and CDR2 from the germline V gene are MNHEY and SVGAGI. CDR3 protein: CASSYRQGGSEAFF. CDR3 sequence (DNA): TGTGCCAGCAGTTATCGACAGGGTGGTTCTGAAGCTTTCTTT.

V gene TRBV6-5 combines with J gene TRBJ1-5, with D uncertain. Trimming took 2 bases from V and 5 from J, leaving 13 bases between them. The CDR3 loop spans 15 amino acids. The germline gives CDR1 MNHEY, CDR2 SVGAGI. The CDR3 sequence: CASSYTSGFDQPQHF. CDR3 sequence (DNA): TGTGCCAGCAGTTACACCAGCGGGTTCGATCAGCCCCAGCATTTT.

This rearrangement joins TRBV6-1 to TRBJ2-3; D is unclear. The ends were cut back, 5 bases at V and 4 bases at J, with 10 bases in the middle. Germline values: CDR1 MNHNS, CDR2 SASEGT. The CDR3 has 13 amino acids. As DNA, the CDR3 is TGTGCCAGCAGTAACCCTGGCTCAGATACGCAGTATTTT. Protein sequence: CASSNPGSDTQYF.

V and J are TRBV9 and TRBJ2-7, with TRBD1 as a possible D gene (9 bases). Germline V lookup: CDR1 SGDLS, CDR2 YYNGEE. The CDR3 spans 15 residues. V lost 4 bases and J lost 4, with 18 bases in between. The CDR3, as DNA: TGTGCCAGCAGCTCGGGGGGGACAGGGATATACGAGCAGTACTTC. This codes for CASSSGGTGIYEQYF.

This clone is a singleton in its sample. The V and J genes are TRBV5-1 and TRBJ1-1; D unclear. CDR3 length equals 14 residues. The V gene lost 0 bases and the J gene lost 4 bases, with 10 bases spanning the gap. Germline CDR1 SGHRS, CDR2 YFSETQ. CDR3 in DNA: TGCGCCAGCAGCTTGGCTGGGAGAGGCACTGAAGCTTTCTTT. As protein: CASSLAGRGTEAFF.

The CDR3 DNA reads TGTGCCAGCTCACCACTCCGTGGGACAGGGACAGATACGCAGTATTTT. It is translated as CASSPLRGTGTDTQYF. The chain uses TRBV18 and TRBJ2-3; 9 positions match TRBD1. Trimming removed 1 base from V and 3 bases from J; junction bases left unmatched: 5. Germline loops: CDR1 KGHSH, CDR2 LQKENI. CDR3 length equals 16 residues.

This sequence joins TRBV7-8 and TRBJ1-2; D gene unclear. Germline V gene data show CDR1 as SGHVS and CDR2 as FQNEAQ. Between the trimmed V and J ends, which lost 3 bases and 4 bases, there was a span of 12 bases. The CDR3 has 14 amino acids. The CDR3 reads CASSFPAAAYGYTF. CDR3 DNA sequence: TGTGCCAGCAGCTTCCCGGCAGCGGCCTATGGCTACACCTTC.

The chain is built from TRBV28 and TRBJ2-5; D is ambiguous. CDR3 length: 12 residues. CDR1 and CDR2 from the germline V gene are MDHEN and SYDVKM. V dropped 10 bases and J dropped 1 base, with 10 bases sitting between them. CDR3 sequence reads: CAKTTCQETQYF. The CDR3 DNA is TGTGCCAAGACGACATGCCAAGAGACCCAGTACTTC. The variable domain in full, with the rest retrieved from reference TRBV28 and TRBJ2-5, is DVKVTQSSRYLVKRTGEKVFLECVQDMDHENMFWYRQDPGLGLRLIYFSYDVKMKEKGDIPEGYSVSREKKERFSLILESASTNQTSMYLCAKTTCQETQYFGPGTRLLVL.

This chain joins TRBV30 and TRBJ2-3; D may be TRBD1 (5 bases). Per the germline V gene, CDR1 is GTSNPN and CDR2 is SVGIG (reference sequence). V was cut by 8 bases and J by 3 bases, with 9 bases left in between. The CDR3 loop spans 11 amino acids. The CDR3 here is CALKGTDTQYF. The CDR3 DNA is TGTGCCCTTAAGGGGACAGATACGCAGTATTTT.

This clone showed up just a few times. The rearrangement uses TRBV4-3 and TRBJ1-1, with a weak D call TRBD1 (5 bases). Germline CDR1 reads LGHNA; CDR2 reads YSLEER. V was shortened by 3 bases and J by 2 bases, with 13 bases between the two germline ends. The CDR3 is 15 amino acids. For the CDR3, the DNA is TGCGCCAGCAGCCAGTCCGGGACTCACAACACTGAAGCTTTCTTT. Translating it yields CASSQSGTHNTEAFF.